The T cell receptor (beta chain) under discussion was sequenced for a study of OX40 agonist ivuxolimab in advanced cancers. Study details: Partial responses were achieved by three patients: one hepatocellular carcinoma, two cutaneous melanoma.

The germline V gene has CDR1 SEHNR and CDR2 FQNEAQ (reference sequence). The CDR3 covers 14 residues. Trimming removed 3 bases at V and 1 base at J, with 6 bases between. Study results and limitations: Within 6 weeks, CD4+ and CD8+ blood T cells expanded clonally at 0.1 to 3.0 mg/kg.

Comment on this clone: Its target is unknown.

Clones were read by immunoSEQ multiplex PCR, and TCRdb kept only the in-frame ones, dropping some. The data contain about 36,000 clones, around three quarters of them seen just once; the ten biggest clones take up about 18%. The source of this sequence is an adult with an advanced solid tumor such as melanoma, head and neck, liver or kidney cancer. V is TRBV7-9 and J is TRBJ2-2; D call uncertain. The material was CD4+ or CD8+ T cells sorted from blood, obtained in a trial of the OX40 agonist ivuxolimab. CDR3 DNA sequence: TGTGCCAGCAGCTTGGCACAGAACACCGGGGAGCTGTTTTTT. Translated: CASSLAQNTGELFF.